A selection of T cell receptor beta chains follows, all from one sample in a study of shared clonotypes between healthy human individuals. Only in-frame clones appear in the TCRdb table, and some are missing; sequencing was by immunoSEQ multiplex PCR. Among roughly 2.1 million clones, approximately 94% were seen once, and the ten largest hold around 1.7%. The sequenced sample consisted of naive CD8+ T cells from PBMCs. These receptors were obtained from a man younger than 35 in good health. Some clones in this sample may be carry-over from other donors' samples. Each CDR3 is given with its conserved first and last residue. A D gene is named only where the DNA matches it firmly. Clone size is stated in some rows and not others, as once, few, many or a class when expanded.

-,TRBJ2-7,TRBD1,TRBV27,TGTGCCAGCAGCGACAGGGCCTACGAGCAGTACTTC,CASSDRAYEQYF
-,TRBJ2-3,-,TRBV5-6,TGTGCCAGCAGCTTGGGGTCGCGGGACACAGATACGCAGTATTTT,CASSLGSRDTDTQYF
once,TRBJ2-7,TRBD1,TRBV19,TGTGCCAGTAGTATAGGAGCAGGGGGCATCGAGCAGTACTTC,CASSIGAGGIEQYF
-,TRBJ1-2,-,TRBV30,TGTGCCTGGGGTAGGAACTATGGCTACACCTTC,CAWGRNYGYTF
-,TRBJ1-1,TRBD1,TRBV30,TGTGCCTGGAGCACAACCGGCAGGGGGAAAGCTTTCTTT,CAWSTTGRGKAFF
-,TRBJ2-7,TRBD1,TRBV27,TGTGCCAGCGCTGACGGGACAGATTACGAGCAGTACTTC,CASADGTDYEQYF
-,TRBJ2-7,-,TRBV5-6,TGTGCCAGCAGCTTGGACGGGCAGGGAAGCTCCTACGAGCAGTACTTC,CASSLDGQGSSYEQYF
-,TRBJ1-3,-,TRBV5-4,TGTGCCAGCAGCGAATGGGGGCACGGAAACACCATATATTTT,CASSEWGHGNTIYF
few,TRBJ1-1,-,TRBV9,TGTGCCAGCAGCGACTCGCCAGGGTCTGAAGCTTTCTTT,CASSDSPGSEAFF
-,TRBJ2-7,-,TRBV28,TGTGCCAGCAGTTACACCTCCTACGAGCAGTACTTC,CASSYTSYEQYF
-,TRBJ2-1,TRBD2,TRBV15,TGTGCCACCAGCAGAGATAGGACTAGCTCCTACAATGAGCAGTTCTTC,CATSRDRTSSYNEQFF
-,TRBJ1-4,TRBD1,TRBV6-1,TGTGCCAGCAGTGTCAAACTACAGGGGGCGGAAAAACTGTTTTTT,CASSVKLQGAEKLFF
-,TRBJ2-3,TRBD2,TRBV9,TGTGCCAGCAGCCTAAGCGGGAGGGCGGCAGATACGCAGTATTTT,CASSLSGRAADTQYF
-,TRBJ2-7,-,TRBV4-1,TGCGCCAGCAGCCAAGGGACCGGGACGGTTTACGAGCAGTACTTC,CASSQGTGTVYEQYF
-,TRBJ2-7,-,TRBV10-1,TGCGCCAGCAGTGGGAAACTGGGGCAGGAGGAGTCCGAGCAGTACTTC,CASSGKLGQEESEQYF
-,TRBJ1-2,-,TRBV27,TGTGCCAGTAGAGGGACCCGTGGCCCATACTATGGCTACACCTTC,CASRGTRGPYYGYTF
-,TRBJ1-4,-,TRBV29-1,TGCAGCGCCCTGGACGCAACTAATGAAAAACTGTTTTTT,CSALDATNEKLFF
-,TRBJ2-2,TRBD1,TRBV9,TGTGCCAGCAGCGTTTGGGACAGGGAGAACACCGGGGAGCTGTTTTTT,CASSVWDRENTGELFF
-,TRBJ2-7,-,TRBV25-1,TGTGCCAGCAGTGAATCCCGTGGCGGAGTACACTTC,CASSESRGGVHF
-,TRBJ2-2,-,TRBV29-1,TGCAGCGTTGAAGAAGTACGCCGCTCCACCGGGGAGCTGTTTTTT,CSVEEVRRSTGELFF
-,TRBJ2-1,-,TRBV5-4,TGTGCCAGCAGCTCGGACTACAATGAGCAGTTCTTC,CASSSDYNEQFF
-,TRBJ2-1,-,TRBV9,TGTGCCAGCAGCCCCCCGGCGCATGAGCAGTTCTTC,CASSPPAHEQFF
once,TRBJ2-7,TRBD1,TRBV4-3,TGCGCCAGCAGCCAAGCCGCGACAGGGGACTACGAGCAGTACTTC,CASSQAATGDYEQYF
-,TRBJ2-5,-,TRBV28,TGTGCCAGCAGTTTGGCCAGCCCCCAAGAGACCCAGTACTTC,CASSLASPQETQYF
-,TRBJ2-2,-,TRBV29-1,TGCAGCGTTGAGGGGACCACCGGGGAGCTGTTTTTT,CSVEGTTGELFF
-,TRBJ1-4,-,TRBV6-1,TGTGCCAGCAGTGTTCAGGGAAAAGAAAAACTGTTTTTT,CASSVQGKEKLFF
-,TRBJ1-2,-,TRBV28,TGTGCCAGCAGTAGCCGACGACTCACTTTCTATGGCTACACCTTC,CASSSRRLTFYGYTF
once,TRBJ2-7,TRBD2,TRBV4-2,TGTGCCAGCAGCCCACGGGAAACCGGGACTAGCGTCGACTCCTACGAGCAGTACTTC,CASSPRETGTSVDSYEQYF
-,TRBJ2-7,TRBD1,TRBV6-1,TGTGCCAGCAGTGAAAATGGCGGACAGGGGGCAACCTACGAGCAGTACTTC,CASSENGGQGATYEQYF
-,TRBJ1-1,-,TRBV9,TGTGCCAGCAGCAGAACAGATGACCCGGAAGCTTTCTTT,CASSRTDDPEAFF
-,TRBJ2-7,-,TRBV6-6,TGTGCCAGCAGTTACTCGATGTCAGGCAGCTCCTACGAGCAGTACTTC,CASSYSMSGSSYEQYF
-,TRBJ1-2,-,TRBV7-3,TGTGCCAGCAGCTTAAGAGACGGGAACTATGGCTACACCTTC,CASSLRDGNYGYTF
-,TRBJ2-7,-,TRBV14,TGTGCCAGCAGCGCGGGTTCCTACGAGCAGTACTTC,CASSAGSYEQYF
few,TRBJ1-4,-,TRBV12-5,TGTGCTAGTGGTTTGCCCCCTGAAAAACTGTTTTTT,CASGLPPEKLFF
-,TRBJ2-1,-,TRBV27,TGTGCCAGCGCCCCCTTCTCCGGGAACTCCTACAATGAGCAGTTCTTC,CASAPFSGNSYNEQFF
-,TRBJ2-1,-,TRBV29-1,TGCAGCGTTATACAACTAGCAGACTACAATGAGCAGTTCTTC,CSVIQLADYNEQFF
-,TRBJ1-4,-,TRBV6-5,TGTGCCAGCAGTAAATGGGGCGAGCGAGAAAAACTGTTTTTT,CASSKWGEREKLFF
-,TRBJ1-1,-,TRBV4-3,TGCGCCAGCAGCCAAGGATGGACCACTGAAGCTTTCTTT,CASSQGWTTEAFF
-,TRBJ2-3,TRBD1,TRBV18,TGTGCCAGCTCAGCGGACAGGGCTGGGCTGGCGCAGTATTTT,CASSADRAGLAQYF
once,TRBJ1-1,-,TRBV6-6,TGTGCCAGCACCGAGACGGGTAACACTGAAGCTTTCTTT,CASTETGNTEAFF